The clone carrying this T cell receptor (beta chain) has a handful of counts. In the original processing: Counts of nucleated cells, estimated from reference gene primer amplification, were obtained. Assay used: immunoSEQ multiplex PCR; TCRdb lists only in-frame clones, some missing. Clonal size and the V and J genes are those of that table, whereas D and trimming came from the DNA. The table has a few hundred thousand clones, approximately 82% seen once. This entry is derived from a study of blood T cell repertoires in COVID-19. As for the study in general: Samples representing acute and convalescent COVID-19 were sourced from the United States, Italy and Spain. The cDNA or gDNA used as material had been derived from T cells, B-cell-depleted T cells, or PBMCs.

Germline V gene data show CDR1 as SGDLS and CDR2 as YYNGEE. The germline V and J ends were trimmed by 0 bases and 3 bases, with 7 bases remaining between them. This CDR3 has 14 amino acids. J is TRBJ2-1 and V is TRBV9, with unresolved D. The sample consisted of peripheral blood. The sequence was collected from a human donor in a cohort sampled during active COVID-19. Here the CDR3 reads CASSVGLFYNEQFF. The CDR3 DNA is TGTGCCAGCAGCGTAGGTCTATTCTACAATGAGCAGTTCTTC.